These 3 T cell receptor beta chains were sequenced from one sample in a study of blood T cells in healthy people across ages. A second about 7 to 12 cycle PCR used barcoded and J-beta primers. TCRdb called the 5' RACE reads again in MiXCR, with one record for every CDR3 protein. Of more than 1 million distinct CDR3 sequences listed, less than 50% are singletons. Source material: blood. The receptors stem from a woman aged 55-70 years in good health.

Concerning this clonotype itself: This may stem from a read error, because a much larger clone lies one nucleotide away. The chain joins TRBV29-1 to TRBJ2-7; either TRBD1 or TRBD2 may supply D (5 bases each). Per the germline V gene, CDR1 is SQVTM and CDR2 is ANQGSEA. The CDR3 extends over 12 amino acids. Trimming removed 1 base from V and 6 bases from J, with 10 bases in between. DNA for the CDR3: TGCAGCGTTGAAGGGGACGGATGCGAGCAGTACTTC. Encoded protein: CSVEGDGCEQYF.

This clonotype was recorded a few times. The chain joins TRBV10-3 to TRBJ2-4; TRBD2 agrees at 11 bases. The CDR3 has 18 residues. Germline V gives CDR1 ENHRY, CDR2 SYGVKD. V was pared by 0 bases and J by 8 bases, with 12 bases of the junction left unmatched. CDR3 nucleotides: TGTGCCATCAGTGAGTCGTTATCGGCTAGCGGGAGGAGGGACATTCAGTACTTC. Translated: CAISESLSASGRRDIQYF.

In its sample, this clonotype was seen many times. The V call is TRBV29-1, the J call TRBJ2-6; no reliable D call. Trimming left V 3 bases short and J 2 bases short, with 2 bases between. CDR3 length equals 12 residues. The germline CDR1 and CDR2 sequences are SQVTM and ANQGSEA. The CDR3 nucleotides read TGCAGCGTTGAGACTGGGGCCAACGTCCTGACTTTC. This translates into CSVETGANVLTF. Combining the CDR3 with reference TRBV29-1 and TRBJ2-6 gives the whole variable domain SAVISQKPSRDICQRGTSLTIQCQVDSQVTMMFWYRQQPGQSLTLIATANQGSEATYESGFVIDKFPISRPNLTFSTLTVSNMSPEDSSIYLCSVETGANVLTFGAGSRLTVL.